These 9 T cell receptor beta chains came from one sample sequenced in a study of blood T cell repertoires in COVID-19. Profiled with immunoSEQ multiplex PCR; TCRdb holds only in-frame clones, not every one. The sample yields around 95,000 clones, over 70% seen once. Source material: peripheral blood. These receptors came from a woman of 80 years or more with acute or convalescent COVID-19.

CDR3 DNA sequence: TGTGCCAGCAGAGCTAGCTCCTATAATTCACCCCTCCACTTT. Its protein is CASRASSYNSPLHF. The chain links TRBV25-1 to TRBJ1-6; D ambiguous. There are 14 residues in the CDR3. Per the germline V gene, CDR1 is MGHDK and CDR2 is SYGVNS. V shed 6 bases and J shed 0 bases, with 6 bases lying between them.

This rearrangement joins TRBV6-5 to TRBJ2-7, with a weak D call TRBD1 (5 bases). The germline gives CDR1 MNHEY, CDR2 SVGAGI. The CDR3 extends over 14 amino acids. Trimming removed 6 bases from V and 3 bases from J, with 15 bases in between. The CDR3 reads CASRTGHANYEQYV. DNA of the CDR3: TGTGCCAGCAGAACAGGACACGCCAACTACGAGCAGTACGTC.

The CDR3 here is CSVHPRGTDTQYF. As DNA, the CDR3 is TGCAGCGTTCACCCGAGGGGGACAGATACGCAGTATTTT. This sequence joins TRBV29-1 and TRBJ2-3; D perhaps matches TRBD1 (6 bases). V was clipped by 5 bases and J by 3 bases, with 12 bases between them. This CDR3 spans 13 amino acids. Germline lookup yields CDR1 SQVTM and CDR2 ANQGSEA.

V gene TRBV2 combines with J gene TRBJ1-4; 8 nucleotides align to TRBD1. The CDR3 extends over 14 amino acids. Germline CDR1 is SNHLY and CDR2 is FYNNEI. J lost 8 bases, V lost 7 bases, and 9 bases had no gene match. As DNA, the CDR3 is TGTGCCAGCAACCTACAGGGGGAGGTGGAAAAACTGTTTTTT. It is translated as CASNLQGEVEKLFF.

This clone was seen just once. The chain joins TRBV7-9 to TRBJ1-2; TRBD1 agrees at 10 bases. The CDR3 spans 14 residues. CDR1 SEHNR and CDR2 FQNEAQ come from the germline V gene (reference sequence). Trimming cost V 8 bases and J 3 bases; bases outside gene matches: 6. CDR3 loop: CASGRGTGDYGYTF. Written as DNA, the CDR3 is TGTGCCAGCGGGCGCGGGACAGGGGACTATGGCTACACCTTC.

The J gene is TRBJ1-5, the V gene TRBV19, with D unclear. The CDR3 consists of 15 residues. V was trimmed by 7 bases and J by 2 bases, leaving 15 bases between them. Germline V lookup: CDR1 LNHDA, CDR2 SQIVND (reference sequence). The CDR3 DNA reads as TGTGCCAGTACCGCAACGGGGTTGGGCAATCAGCCCCAGCATTTT. This codes for CASTATGLGNQPQHF.

The chain recombines TRBV10-3 with TRBJ2-1, with a weak D call TRBD2 (6 bases). The germline CDR1 and CDR2 sequences are ENHRY and SYGVKD. This CDR3 is 15 amino acids long. The V end was cut by 2 bases, the J end by 6 bases, with 14 bases between. This chain's CDR3 is CAISERDLLVNEQFF. CDR3 coding DNA: TGTGCCATCAGTGAGAGGGACTTACTGGTCAATGAGCAGTTCTTC.

This sequence joins TRBV18 and TRBJ2-3; 11 positions match TRBD2. Germline lookup yields CDR1 KGHSH and CDR2 LQKENI. V shed 6 bases, J shed 7 bases, and the junction held 12 bases outside the gene matches. The CDR3 is 16 residues long. CDR3 amino acids: CASSQDSGGAGNTQYF. Written as DNA, the CDR3 is TGTGCCAGCTCCCAAGATAGCGGGGGGGCCGGTAATACGCAGTATTTT.

The V call is TRBV6-5, the J call TRBJ2-2; D might be TRBD1 (6 bases). V was pared by 7 bases and J by 6 bases, with 15 bases between. The CDR3 runs 14 residues. The germline V gene encodes CDR1 MNHEY and CDR2 SVGAGI. CDR3 loop: CASTLRDTAGELFF. CDR3 sequence (DNA): TGTGCCAGCACCCTTAGGGACACCGCCGGGGAGCTGTTTTTT.